The 25 T cell receptor beta chains in this list originate from one sample, sequenced in a study of cytomegalovirus exposure and HLA in healthy donors. Clones were sequenced by immunoSEQ multiplex PCR, and TCRdb holds only the in-frame ones, with some missing. Seen here are about 110,000 clones, less than 90% observed once, and the top ten hold less than 2%. The sequencing sample was made of PBMCs. The source of these receptors is a woman under 30 in good health and CMV-seropositive.

This chain connects TRBV28 to TRBJ2-7, with a tentative D call TRBD2 (6 bases). V was trimmed by 3 bases and J by 4 bases, leaving 13 bases between them. The CDR3 totals 14 residues. CDR1 and CDR2 (germline): MDHEN, SYDVKM. CDR3 sequence (DNA): TGTGCCAGCAGTTTGAGCAGAGGACTATACGAGCAGTACGTC. This translates into CASSLSRGLYEQYV.

This clone has more than one count but fewer than ten. The genes are TRBV27 and TRBJ1-6; D not certain. Germline CDR1 MNHEY, CDR2 SMNVEV (reference sequence). The V and J ends lost 5 bases and 6 bases respectively, with 11 bases between them. The CDR3 is 14 residues long. This CDR3 is CASSPGVFNSPLHF. Written as DNA, the CDR3 is TGTGCCAGCAGTCCCGGAGTGTTTAATTCACCCCTCCACTTT.

CDR3 sequence (DNA): TGTGCCAGCAGTTTACTCCAGGGGGCGATTTATGGCTACACCTTC. Residues: CASSLLQGAIYGYTF. This sequence joins TRBV28 and TRBJ1-2; 8 bases map to TRBD1. The CDR3 is made up of 15 amino acids. Germline V gene sequence: CDR1 MDHEN, CDR2 SYDVKM. After removal of 2 bases from V and 5 bases from J, the junction contained 7 bases not matched to a gene.

The sample holds one count of this clone. The chain is built from TRBV7-2 and TRBJ1-5; D perhaps matches TRBD1 (6 bases). The V gene lost 4 bases and the J gene lost 7 bases, with 14 bases spanning the gap. This CDR3 has 14 residues. Germline V gene data show CDR1 as SGHTA and CDR2 as FQGNSA. The DNA for the CDR3 is TGTGCCAGCAGCTCGGGGGGGGGCTCCCAGCCCCAGCATTTT. It codes for CASSSGGGSQPQHF.

The chain has TRBV7-6 and TRBJ1-1; 7 bases align to TRBD1. This CDR3 region has 13 residues. Germline CDR1 reads SGHVS; CDR2 reads FNYEAQ. V was pared by 5 bases and J by 4 bases, with 4 bases of the junction left unmatched. For the CDR3, the DNA is TGTGCCAGCAGCCGCCGGGACAGCACTGAAGCTTTCTTT. Translation: CASSRRDSTEAFF.

V is TRBV29-1 and J is TRBJ2-3; D is possibly TRBD2 (6 bases). The germline gives CDR1 SQVTM, CDR2 ANQGSEA. The CDR3 loop spans 14 amino acids. V was cut by 7 bases and J by 2 bases, with 16 bases left in between. The CDR3 coding sequence is TGCAGCGGGAGTCCGGGACTGAACACAGATACGCAGTATTTT. This codes for CSGSPGLNTDTQYF.

V and J are TRBV27 and TRBJ1-2, with 8 nucleotides matching TRBD1. This CDR3 has 13 amino acids. V shed 6 bases, J shed 5 bases, and the junction held 5 bases outside the gene matches. CDR1 is MNHEY and CDR2 is SMNVEV in the germline V gene (reference sequence). The DNA of the CDR3 is TGTGCCAGCAGCCCCGGACAGGGTTATGGCTACACCTTC. It is translated as CASSPGQGYGYTF.

The chain is built from TRBV27 and TRBJ1-1; TRBD1 might be the D (5 bases). The CDR3 totals 16 residues. Trimming stripped 6 bases from V and 1 base from J, with 18 bases between. Germline CDR1 is MNHEY and CDR2 is SMNVEV (reference sequence). CDR3 nucleotides: TGTGCCAGCAGCCCGGACACCTCCCTGGGGAACACTGAAGCTTTCTTT. It encodes CASSPDTSLGNTEAFF.

This chain uses TRBV28 with TRBJ1-3; D not resolved. The CDR3 sequence is 15 residues long. Germline CDR1 and CDR2: MDHEN and SYDVKM. Trimming left V 7 bases short and J 0 bases short, with 13 bases between. This chain's CDR3 is CASKEERYSGNTIYF. Here the CDR3 DNA reads TGTGCCAGCAAGGAGGAGCGTTACTCTGGAAACACCATATATTTT. Full variable domain (rest looked up from reference TRBV28 and TRBJ1-3): DVKVTQSSRYLVKRTGEKVFLECVQDMDHENMFWYRQDPGLGLRLIYFSYDVKMKEKGDIPEGYSVSREKKERFSLILESASTNQTSMYLCASKEERYSGNTIYFGEGSWLTVV.

V is TRBV4-3 and J is TRBJ2-1; 12 nucleotides line up with TRBD1. This CDR3 is 16 amino acids long. Trimming at V came to 2 bases and at J to 9 bases, leaving 8 bases not matched to a gene. Germline lookup yields CDR1 LGHNA and CDR2 YSLEER. CDR3: CASSQLGQGAWGEQFF. CDR3 DNA sequence: TGCGCCAGCAGCCAACTGGGACAGGGGGCGTGGGGTGAGCAGTTCTTC.

The chain employs TRBV2 and TRBJ2-5, with D unclear. CDR3 length equals 15 residues. The V end was cut by 8 bases, the J end by 1 base, with 17 bases between. Per germline, CDR1 SNHLY and CDR2 FYNNEI. The CDR3 sequence is CASQADLGSQETQYF. In DNA, the CDR3 is TGTGCCAGCCAAGCCGACTTAGGTTCCCAAGAGACCCAGTACTTC.

The chain uses TRBV5-1 and TRBJ1-4; 11 bases agree with TRBD1. CDR1 SGHRS and CDR2 YFSETQ come from the germline V gene. The length of the CDR3 is 17 residues. J was trimmed by 5 bases and V by 4 bases; bases with no gene match: 10. The CDR3 region is CASSPGQGAQGNEKLFF. Written as DNA, the CDR3 is TGCGCCAGCAGCCCAGGACAGGGGGCGCAAGGGAATGAAAAACTGTTTTTT.

This clone was counted a single time. V gene TRBV28 combines with J gene TRBJ2-1, with TRBD2 matching over 10 bases. V lost 1 base and J lost 8; bases outside the gene matches: 5. Germline loops: CDR1 MDHEN, CDR2 SYDVKM. CDR3 length: 15 amino acids. CDR3 loop: CASSLSASGGYEQFF. CDR3 sequence (DNA): TGTGCCAGCAGTTTATCAGCTAGCGGGGGCTATGAGCAGTTCTTC.

This sequence joins TRBV19 and TRBJ1-5; TRBD1 aligns across 7 bases. Per germline, CDR1 LNHDA and CDR2 SQIVND (reference sequence). V gave up 5 bases and J gave up 1 base; unmatched junction bases: 8. The CDR3 contains 16 residues. The CDR3 DNA is TGTGCCAGTAGTCGGTGGGGGACAGAGAGCAATCAGCCCCAGCATTTT. Translating it yields CASSRWGTESNQPQHF.

The V call is TRBV7-6, the J call TRBJ2-7; 7 bases align to TRBD1. The CDR3 length is 15 residues. The ends lost 1 base at V and 4 bases at J; junction bases unmatched: 7. The germline V gene encodes CDR1 SGHVS and CDR2 FNYEAQ. The CDR3, as DNA: TGTGCCAGCAGCTTAGGACAGGGACATTCTTACGAGCAGTACTTC. This sequence encodes CASSLGQGHSYEQYF.

This chain joins TRBV4-3 and TRBJ2-3; a possible D gene is TRBD2 (5 bases). The V gene's germline CDR1 is LGHNA and CDR2 YSLEER. The CDR3 extends over 17 amino acids. Deletions cut 1 base from V and 1 base from J, with 15 bases between. The CDR3 protein is CASSQVWSGSGTDTQYF. The CDR3 nucleotides are TGCGCCAGCAGCCAAGTTTGGTCGGGGTCGGGCACAGATACGCAGTATTTT.

The chain combines TRBV7-9 with TRBJ1-5; possible D gene TRBD1, 5 bases. Trimming stripped 4 bases from V and 7 bases from J, with 11 bases between. Germline values: CDR1 SEHNR, CDR2 FQNEAQ (reference sequence). The CDR3 spans 13 residues. The CDR3: CASSSGDEQPQHF. Here the CDR3 DNA reads TGTGCCAGCAGCTCGGGGGACGAACAGCCCCAGCATTTT.

V is TRBV6-6 and J is TRBJ1-2, with 10 bases fitting TRBD1. CDR1 is MNHNY, CDR2 SVGAGI, per germline (reference sequence). The length of the CDR3 is 16 residues. With 6 bases clipped from V and 4 bases from J, the junction kept 11 bases outside the gene matches. CDR3 sequence reads: CASRSTGGDRGYGYTF. For the CDR3, the DNA is TGTGCCAGCAGATCTACCGGGGGGGACAGGGGCTATGGCTACACCTTC.

The chain links TRBV9 to TRBJ2-7; 10 positions agree with TRBD2. The trim removed 0 bases at V and 7 bases at J, leaving 10 bases unmatched. Germline V gives CDR1 SGDLS, CDR2 YYNGEE. The CDR3 runs 16 residues. The CDR3 reads CASSVASSGGLREQYF. The CDR3 DNA reads TGTGCCAGCAGCGTAGCTTCTAGCGGGGGCCTACGGGAGCAGTACTTC.

The chain couples TRBV27 to TRBJ1-4, with 7 bases aligning to TRBD1. The CDR3 sequence is 15 residues long. CDR1 and CDR2 (germline): MNHEY, SMNVEV (reference sequence). Trimming took 6 bases from V and 6 from J; bases not matched to a gene: 10. The DNA of the CDR3 is TGTGCCAGCAGCTGGAGGGGGCGCGGTGATGAAAAACTGTTTTTT. Translated, it gives CASSWRGRGDEKLFF.

This chain joins TRBV7-2 and TRBJ2-3; 7 positions match TRBD1. From germline, CDR1 is SGHTA and CDR2 FQGNSA. The CDR3 runs 14 residues. V was clipped by 3 bases and J by 3 bases; unmatched bases: 3. CDR3 bases: TGTGCCAGCAGCTTCAGGACAGGTACAGATACGCAGTATTTT. Translating it yields CASSFRTGTDTQYF. Full variable domain (remainder filled in from reference TRBV7-2 and TRBJ2-3): GAGVSQSPSNKVTEKGKDVELRCDPISGHTALYWYRQSLGQGLEFLIYFQGNSAPDKSGLPSDRFSAERTGGSVSTLTIQRTQQEDSAVYLCASSFRTGTDTQYFGPGTRLTVL.

This sequence joins TRBV7-2 and TRBJ2-3; D call uncertain. Deletions cut 3 bases from V and 4 bases from J, with 8 bases between. Germline V gene data show CDR1 as SGHTA and CDR2 as FQGNSA. The CDR3 has 13 residues. CDR3 protein: CASSLVSADTQYF. The CDR3 bases are TGTGCCAGCAGCTTGGTTAGTGCAGATACGCAGTATTTT.

The J gene is TRBJ1-5, the V gene TRBV2, with 7 bases that match TRBD1. Germline V gene lookup returns CDR1 SNHLY and CDR2 FYNNEI. The CDR3 loop spans 14 amino acids. V shed 5 bases and J 9 bases; nucleotides not matched to a gene: 10. The CDR3 bases are TGTGCCAGCAGTTCCCGGGACAGCCCCCTGCCCCAGCATTTT. Encoded protein: CASSSRDSPLPQHF. Using reference TRBV2 and TRBJ1-5 for the parts outside the CDR3, the full variable domain is EPEVTQTPSHQVTQMGQEVILRCVPISNHLYFYWYRQILGQKVEFLVSFYNNEISEKSEIFDDQFSVERPDGSNFTLKIRSTKLEDSAMYFCASSSRDSPLPQHFGDGTRLSIL.

The chain joins TRBV6-1 to TRBJ2-5, with 11 nucleotides matching TRBD2. V lost 6 bases and J lost 3; bases outside the gene matches: 6. Per the germline V gene, CDR1 is MNHNS and CDR2 is SASEGT. This CDR3 is built from 15 residues. The CDR3 sequence: CASRTSGGTKETQYF. In DNA form, the CDR3 reads TGTGCCAGCAGAACTAGCGGGGGAACTAAAGAGACCCAGTACTTC.

The CDR3 DNA sequence: TGTGCCAGCAGCCCGACAGGGGAGAATTCACCCCTCCACTTT. Encoded protein: CASSPTGENSPLHF. V and J are TRBV13 and TRBJ1-6; TRBD1 matches at 8 bases. The germline V gene has CDR1 PRHDT and CDR2 FYEKMQ (reference sequence). With 5 bases clipped from V and 7 bases from J, the junction kept 4 bases outside the gene matches. The CDR3 sequence is 14 residues long.